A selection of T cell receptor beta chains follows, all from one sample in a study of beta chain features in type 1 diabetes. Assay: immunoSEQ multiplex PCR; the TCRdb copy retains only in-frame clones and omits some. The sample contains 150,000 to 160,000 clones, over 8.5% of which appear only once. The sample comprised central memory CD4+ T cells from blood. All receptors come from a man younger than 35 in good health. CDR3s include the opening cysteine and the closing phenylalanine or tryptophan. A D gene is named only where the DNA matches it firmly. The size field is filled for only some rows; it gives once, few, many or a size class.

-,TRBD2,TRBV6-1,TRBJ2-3,CASRTSGGTDTQYF,TGTGCCAGCAGGACTAGCGGGGGAACGGATACGCAGTATTTT
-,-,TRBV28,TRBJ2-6,CASSLTGSGANVLTF,TGTGCCAGCAGTTTAACGGGCTCTGGGGCCAACGTCCTGACTTTC
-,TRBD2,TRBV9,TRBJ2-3,CASSPRTSGDGGDTQYF,TGTGCCAGCAGCCCCCGGACTAGCGGGGACGGGGGGGATACGCAGTATTTT
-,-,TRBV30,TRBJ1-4,CARDGGYEKLFF,TGTGCCCGGGACGGGGGGTATGAAAAACTGTTTTTT
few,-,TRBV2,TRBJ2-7,CASSEMRQYYEQYF,TGTGCCAGCAGTGAGATGCGACAGTACTACGAGCAGTACTTC
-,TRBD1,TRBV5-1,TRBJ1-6,CASSLQGANHNSPLHF,TGCGCCAGCAGCTTGCAGGGGGCGAACCATAATTCACCCCTCCACTTT
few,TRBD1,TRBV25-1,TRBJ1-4,CASSEHRTGSWEKLFF,TGTGCCAGCAGTGAACACAGGACAGGATCGTGGGAAAAACTGTTTTTT
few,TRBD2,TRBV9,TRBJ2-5,CASSARVSGGPETQYF,TGTGCCAGCAGCGCCCGAGTCAGCGGGGGGCCGGAGACCCAGTACTTC
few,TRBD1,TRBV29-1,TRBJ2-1,CSARDRSYNEQFF,TGCAGCGCCCGGGACAGGTCCTACAATGAGCAGTTCTTC
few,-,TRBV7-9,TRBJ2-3,CASSLRDTQYF,TGTGCCAGCAGCCTGAGAGATACGCAGTATTTT
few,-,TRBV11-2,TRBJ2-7,CASSLDQAMTYEQYF,TGTGCCAGCAGCTTAGATCAGGCAATGACCTACGAGCAGTACTTC
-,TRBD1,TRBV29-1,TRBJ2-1,CSVRGQAREQFF,TGCAGCGTCCGAGGACAGGCTAGGGAGCAGTTCTTC
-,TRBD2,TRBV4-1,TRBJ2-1,CASSQGLAGGEGQFF,TGCGCCAGCAGCCAAGGGCTAGCGGGAGGGGAGGGGCAGTTCTTC
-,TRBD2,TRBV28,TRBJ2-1,CASTLAGIKEQFF,TGTGCCAGCACCTTAGCGGGAATCAAGGAGCAGTTCTTC
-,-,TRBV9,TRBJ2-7,CASNRSSSYEQYF,TGTGCCAGCAATCGGTCCAGCTCCTACGAGCAGTACTTC
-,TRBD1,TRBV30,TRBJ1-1,CALQGANTEAFF,TGTGCCTTACAGGGGGCGAACACTGAAGCTTTCTTT
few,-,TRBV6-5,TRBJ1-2,CATEQNYGYTF,TGTGCCACCGAGCAGAACTATGGCTACACCTTC
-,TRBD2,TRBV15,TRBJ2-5,CATSRDGTSGQETQYF,TGTGCCACCAGCAGAGATGGGACTAGCGGGCAAGAGACCCAGTACTTC
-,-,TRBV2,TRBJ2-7,CASSERDVGSYEQYF,TGTGCCAGCAGTGAGCGGGACGTCGGCTCCTACGAGCAGTACTTC
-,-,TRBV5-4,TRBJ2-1,CASSLAARNEQFF,TGTGCCAGCAGCTTGGCGGCAAGGAATGAGCAGTTCTTC
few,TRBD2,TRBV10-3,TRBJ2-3,CAISEATSGALARGTQYF,TGTGCCATCAGTGAGGCGACTAGCGGGGCTCTAGCACGGGGTACGCAGTATTTT
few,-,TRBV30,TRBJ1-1,CAWVRGTEAFF,TGTGCCTGGGTACGGGGCACTGAAGCTTTCTTT
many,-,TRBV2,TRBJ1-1,CASSDEWSTEAFF,TGTGCCAGCAGTGATGAGTGGAGCACTGAAGCTTTCTTT
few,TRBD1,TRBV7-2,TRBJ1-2,CASSLARTGGNYGYTF,TGTGCCAGCAGCTTAGCCCGGACAGGGGGAAACTATGGCTACACCTTC
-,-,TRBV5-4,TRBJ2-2,CASSLGQTGNTGELFF,TGTGCCAGCAGCTTGGGCCAGACAGGGAACACCGGGGAGCTGTTTTTT
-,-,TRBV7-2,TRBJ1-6,CASSTRTGRRSPLHF,TGTGCCAGCAGCACCAGGACTGGGCGAAGGTCACCCCTCCACTTT
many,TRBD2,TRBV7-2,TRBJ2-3,CASSQRRGGTDTQYF,TGTGCCAGCAGCCAGCGGCGGGGGGGCACAGATACGCAGTATTTT
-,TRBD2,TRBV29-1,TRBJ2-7,CSVVSGAYEQYF,TGCAGCGTTGTCAGCGGGGCCTACGAGCAGTACTTC
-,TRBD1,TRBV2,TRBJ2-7,CASSGQGTYEQYF,TGTGCCAGCAGTGGACAGGGAACCTACGAGCAGTACTTC